A single sample gave rise to the 6 T cell receptor beta chains below, sequenced in a study of blood T cell repertoires in COVID-19. Produced via immunoSEQ multiplex PCR; TCRdb's table is partial and in-frame only. The sample includes 60,000 to 80,000 clones, around 88% of them seen just once. Sequenced material: peripheral blood. These TCRs come from a woman in her 70s with acute or convalescent COVID-19.

This chain joins TRBV5-4 and TRBJ1-2, with a possible D match to TRBD1 (5 bases). This CDR3 spans 15 amino acids. Germline V lookup: CDR1 SGHNT, CDR2 YYREEE (reference sequence). The V gene lost 1 base and the J gene lost 5 bases, with 15 bases spanning the gap. The CDR3 nucleotides are TGTGCCAGCAGCTTGAGTGGGGACTCCCTTTATGGCTACACCTTC. Translated, it gives CASSLSGDSLYGYTF.

V usage is TRBV28 and J usage is TRBJ1-6; weak D call: TRBD1 (5 bases). Germline CDR1 MDHEN, CDR2 SYDVKM. The CDR3 totals 15 residues. V lost 5 bases, J lost 10 bases, and 18 bases lay in between. The CDR3 loop reads CASSVVWGGVSPLHF. The CDR3 nucleotides are TGTGCCAGCAGTGTCGTTTGGGGGGGAGTCTCACCCCTCCACTTT.

The chain employs TRBV5-1 and TRBJ1-1; D is undetermined. This CDR3 region has 15 residues. V dropped 4 bases and J dropped 5 bases, with 18 bases sitting between them. Germline lookup yields CDR1 SGHRS and CDR2 YFSETQ. The CDR3 is CASSGRNEAGTEAFF. The CDR3 DNA sequence: TGCGCCAGCAGCGGTAGGAATGAAGCGGGTACTGAAGCTTTCTTT. Based on the CDR3 plus reference TRBV5-1 and TRBJ1-1, the full variable domain is KAGVTQTPRYLIKTRGQQVTLSCSPISGHRSVSWYQQTPGQGLQFLFEYFSETQRNKGNFPGRFSGRQFSNSRSEMNVSTLELGDSALYLCASSGRNEAGTEAFFGQGTRLTVV.

This clone was seen once. The rearrangement joins TRBV2 to TRBJ2-3; unclear D gene. The V end was cut by 5 bases, the J end by 3 bases, with 3 bases between. The CDR3 length is 11 residues. Germline CDR1 SNHLY, CDR2 FYNNEI. CDR3 amino acids: CASSLTDTQYF. DNA for the CDR3: TGTGCCAGCAGTTTAACAGATACGCAGTATTTT.

V gene TRBV15 combines with J gene TRBJ2-7; TRBD1 aligns across 11 bases. Germline loops: CDR1 LNHNV, CDR2 YYDKDF (reference sequence). V trimming: 3 bases; J trimming: 2 bases; junction bases outside the gene matches: 3. The CDR3 has 15 residues. CDR3 region: CATSSLGQGAYEQYF. CDR3 in DNA: TGTGCCACCAGCAGCTTGGGACAGGGGGCCTACGAGCAGTACTTC. The full variable domain, completed using reference TRBV15 and TRBJ2-7, is DAMVIQNPRYQVTQFGKPVTLSCSQTLNHNVMYWYQQKSSQAPKLLFHYYDKDFNNEADTPDNFQSRRPNTSFCFLDIRSPGLGDTAMYLCATSSLGQGAYEQYFGPGTRLTVT.

The gene calls are TRBV19 and TRBJ2-1; a possible D gene is TRBD1 (9 bases). V was shortened by 11 bases and J by 9 bases, with 26 bases between the two germline ends. Germline-derived CDR1 and CDR2 are LNHDA and SQIVND (reference sequence). The CDR3 spans 15 residues. As DNA, the CDR3 is TGTGCCTCTCGGGGGGGGACAGGGCTTCTTGGTGAGCAGTTCTTC. This encodes CASRGGTGLLGEQFF.